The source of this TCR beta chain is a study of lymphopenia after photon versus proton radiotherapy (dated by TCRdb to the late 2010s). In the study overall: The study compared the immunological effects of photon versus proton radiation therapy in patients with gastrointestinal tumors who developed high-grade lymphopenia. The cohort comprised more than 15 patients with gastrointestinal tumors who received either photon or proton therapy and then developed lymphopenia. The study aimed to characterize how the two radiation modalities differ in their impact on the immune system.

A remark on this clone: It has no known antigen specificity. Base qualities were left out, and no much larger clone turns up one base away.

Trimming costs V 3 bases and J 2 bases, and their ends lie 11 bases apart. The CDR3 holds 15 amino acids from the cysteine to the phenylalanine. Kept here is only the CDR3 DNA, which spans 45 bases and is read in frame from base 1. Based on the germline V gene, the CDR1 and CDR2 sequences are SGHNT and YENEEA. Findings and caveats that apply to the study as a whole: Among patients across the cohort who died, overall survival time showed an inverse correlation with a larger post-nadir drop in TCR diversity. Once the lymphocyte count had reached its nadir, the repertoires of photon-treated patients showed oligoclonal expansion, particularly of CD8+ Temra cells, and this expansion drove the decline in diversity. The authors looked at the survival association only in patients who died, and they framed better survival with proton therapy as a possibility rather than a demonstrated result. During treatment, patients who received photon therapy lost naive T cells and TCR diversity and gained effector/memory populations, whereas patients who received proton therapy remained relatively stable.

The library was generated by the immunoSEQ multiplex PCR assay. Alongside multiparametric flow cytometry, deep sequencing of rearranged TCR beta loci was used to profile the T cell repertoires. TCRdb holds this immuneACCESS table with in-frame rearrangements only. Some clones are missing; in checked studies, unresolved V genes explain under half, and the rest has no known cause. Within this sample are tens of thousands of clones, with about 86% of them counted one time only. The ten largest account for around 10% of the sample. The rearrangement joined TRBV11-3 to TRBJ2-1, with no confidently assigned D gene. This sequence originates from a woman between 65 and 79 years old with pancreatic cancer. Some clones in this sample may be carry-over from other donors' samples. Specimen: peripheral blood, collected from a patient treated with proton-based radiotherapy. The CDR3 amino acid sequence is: CASSFRFSAYNEQFF. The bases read TGTGCCAGCAGCTTCAGGTTTTCCGCCTACAATGAGCAGTTCTTC.